This record looks at one T cell receptor (beta chain) sequence and its context. The data originate from a study of T-cell memory formation after mild COVID-19. Looked up from germline, CDR1 is WNHNN and CDR2 is SYGVQD (reference sequence). The CDR3 is made up of 15 amino acids. V lost 2 bases, J lost 0 bases, and 7 bases lay in between. Via MiXCR, TCRdb re-called the 5' RACE reads, giving one row per CDR3 protein. In the table there are approximately 240,000 distinct CDR3 sequences, about 17% of which are singletons. This chain connects TRBV10-1 to TRBJ1-4; tentative D call: TRBD1 (5 bases). The receptor comes from a man aged 18 to 35 who had mild COVID-19 (a few samples of this study predate the infection). Cell type and time point are not known. The sample comprised PBMCs or a T cell subset sorted from them (not recorded which). Written as DNA, the CDR3 is TGCGCCAGCAGTGAGGACAGATCAACTAATGAAAAACTGTTTTTT. It codes for CASSEDRSTNEKLFF.